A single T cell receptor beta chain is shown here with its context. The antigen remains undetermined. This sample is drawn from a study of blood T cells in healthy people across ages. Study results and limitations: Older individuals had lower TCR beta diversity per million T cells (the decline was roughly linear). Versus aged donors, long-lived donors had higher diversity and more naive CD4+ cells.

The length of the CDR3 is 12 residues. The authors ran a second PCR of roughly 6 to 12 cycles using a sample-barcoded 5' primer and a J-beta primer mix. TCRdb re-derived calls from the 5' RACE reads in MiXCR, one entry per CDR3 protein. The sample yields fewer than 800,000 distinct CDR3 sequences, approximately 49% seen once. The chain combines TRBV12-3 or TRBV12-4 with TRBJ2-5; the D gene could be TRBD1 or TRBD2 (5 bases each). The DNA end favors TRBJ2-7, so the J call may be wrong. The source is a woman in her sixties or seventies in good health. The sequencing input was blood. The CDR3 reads CASRVTADEQYF. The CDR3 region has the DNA TGTGCCAGCAGAGTGACAGCGGACGAGCAGTACTTC.